The entry that follows covers one T cell receptor beta chain sequence. Sequencing was performed with immunoSEQ multiplex PCR; in TCRdb, only in-frame clones are kept and a portion is missing. Among fewer than 800,000 clones listed, about 91% were seen once. This entry belongs to a study of shared clonotypes between healthy human individuals. Positively selected for CCR7, the CD45RO-negative cells used as naive CD8 cells excluded terminally differentiated effector memory CD45RA+ cells. CDR1 is SGHVS, CDR2 FQNEAQ, per germline. V was pared by 5 bases and J by 4 bases, with 13 bases of the junction left unmatched. The CDR3 spans 17 residues.

This receptor was identified in a man aged 25 to 40 in good health. Input material: naive CD8+ T cells sorted from blood. The chain uses TRBV7-8 and TRBJ2-1; TRBD1 matches at 8 bases. The CDR3 nucleotides are TGTGCCAGCAGCCCGTACAGGGGGTCCCATCTATACAATGAGCAGTTCTTC. Encoded protein: CASSPYRGSHLYNEQFF.